This T cell receptor (beta chain) is drawn from a study of RUNX1 and TCR beta rearrangement in T-cell leukemia. Next generation amplicon sequencing characterized TCR beta DJ and VDJ rearrangements. TCRdb fed the PCR reads into MiXCR, producing one record per CDR3 protein. This sample carries about 140 distinct CDR3 sequences, 25% to 30% of them seen once, and the ten largest clones take around three fifths. Sequenced material: blood. These receptors all come from a female donor with T-cell acute lymphoblastic leukemia.

This clonotype is deemed hyperexpanded. The V call is TRBV19, the J call TRBJ1-5, with D hard to call. The CDR3 is 16 residues long. The ends were cut back, 1 base at V and 0 bases at J, with 10 bases in the middle. Germline V gene lookup returns CDR1 LNHDA and CDR2 SQIVND (reference sequence). The CDR3 sequence is CASSIVRLTSNQPQHF. DNA of the CDR3: TGTGCCAGTAGTATAGTGCGGCTCACTAGCAATCAGCCCCAGCATTTT.